Below are 29 T cell receptor beta chains sequenced from a single sample in a study of naive and memory T cell subsets. Study results and caveats: A few larger clonotypes appeared in naive repertoires, especially CD8, possibly memory cells re-expressing CD45RA.

No antigens are known for them. An equimolar mix of two oligonucleotides served as the beta constant-region primer for TRBC1 and TRBC2. Ligated cDNA was amplified by four rounds of PCR with nested alpha and beta constant-region primers and SP2. TCRdb reprocessed the UMI-ligation and nested PCR reads via MiXCR and lists one record per CDR3 protein. The data hold approximately 150,000 distinct CDR3 sequences, with roughly 22% observed a single time. The sample consisted of naive CD4+ T cells from blood. These receptors were obtained from a human donor in good health.

This clonotype has at least ten counts. This chain uses TRBV7-9 with TRBJ2-5; the D gene is possibly TRBD2 (5 bases). This CDR3 contains 16 residues. V gave up 10 bases and J gave up 2 bases, with 23 bases separating them. CDR1 is SEHNR, CDR2 FQNEAQ, per germline (reference sequence). The CDR3 nucleotides are TGTGCCACAAAGGGAAAACTGGGAGAGAAACAAGAGACCCAGTACTTC. This codes for CATKGKLGEKQETQYF.

This clonotype was seen at least ten times. The chain uses TRBV9 and TRBJ1-1; D not resolved. Trimming stripped 0 bases from V and 4 bases from J, with 19 bases between. The CDR3 runs 17 residues. The germline CDR1 and CDR2 sequences are SGDLS and YYNGEE. CDR3: CASSVGYLPTKGTEAFF. In DNA, the CDR3 is TGTGCCAGCAGCGTAGGTTACCTTCCCACCAAGGGCACTGAAGCTTTCTTT.

There are a few counts of this clonotype. This sequence joins TRBV3-1 and TRBJ2-3, with TRBD2 matching over 10 bases. Germline CDR1 and CDR2: LGHDT and YNNKEL (reference sequence). This CDR3 is built from 19 residues. V shed 4 bases, J shed 6 bases, and the junction held 19 bases outside the gene matches. The CDR3 loop reads CASSPYPGVSSGSFDTQYF. DNA of the CDR3: TGTGCCAGCAGCCCCTACCCGGGGGTCTCTAGCGGGAGTTTCGATACGCAGTATTTT.

The rearrangement joins TRBV6-5 to TRBJ1-2, with 11 bases matching TRBD1. Germline V gene lookup returns CDR1 MNHEY and CDR2 SVGAGI. V shed 7 bases and J 6 bases; nucleotides not matched to a gene: 13. This CDR3 comprises 16 residues. The CDR3 DNA sequence: TGTGCCAGCACCAGGAGGACAGGGGGCTCGATGGATGGCTACACCTTC. It translates to CASTRRTGGSMDGYTF.

The chain joins TRBV12-3 or TRBV12-4 to TRBJ2-3; 9 nucleotides line up with TRBD2. The CDR3 is 15 amino acids. V shed 6 bases, J shed 3 bases, and the junction held 7 bases outside the gene matches. The CDR3 region is CASSAGGLATDTQYF. CDR3 nucleotide sequence: TGTGCCAGCAGCGCCGGGGGACTAGCAACAGATACGCAGTATTTT.

The J gene is TRBJ2-1, the V gene TRBV12-5; TRBD2 matches 9 bases. From germline, CDR1 is LGHNT and CDR2 FRNRAP. V lost 5 bases, J lost 9 bases, and 8 bases stayed unmatched. The CDR3 extends over 14 amino acids. This CDR3 is CASGPGTRGGEQFF. CDR3 nucleotide sequence: TGTGCTAGTGGTCCCGGGACGCGGGGGGGTGAGCAGTTCTTC.

The V call is TRBV20-1, the J call TRBJ2-3, with 11 bases identical to TRBD2. The CDR3 is made up of 15 amino acids. V was clipped by 7 bases and J by 5 bases; unmatched bases: 11. The germline V gene encodes CDR1 DFQATT and CDR2 SNEGSKA (reference sequence). CDR3 sequence (DNA): TGCAGTGGCTCCAAACTAGCGGGAGTGGGAGATACGCAGTATTTT. Encoded protein: CSGSKLAGVGDTQYF.

This clonotype was observed a few times. This chain joins TRBV20-1 and TRBJ2-1; D may correspond to TRBD1 or TRBD2 (6 bases each). This CDR3 has 16 residues. Germline V gives CDR1 DFQATT, CDR2 SNEGSKA (reference sequence). V shed 3 bases and J shed 4 bases, with 19 bases lying between them. The CDR3 spells CSARGRRGVGYNEQFF. The CDR3 nucleotides are TGCAGTGCTAGGGGTCGAAGGGGGGTAGGTTACAATGAGCAGTTCTTC.

V and J are TRBV18 and TRBJ2-7; 9 positions match TRBD1. Germline CDR1 is KGHSH and CDR2 is LQKENI. Germline trimming cut 2 bases from V and 2 bases from J; bases unmatched to any gene: 7. There are 16 residues in the CDR3. The CDR3 here is CASSPVQGAIPYEQYF. Here the CDR3 DNA reads TGTGCCAGCTCACCAGTACAGGGGGCGATCCCCTACGAGCAGTACTTC. The full variable domain, its missing parts supplied by reference TRBV18 and TRBJ2-7, is NAGVMQNPRHLVRRRGQEARLRCSPMKGHSHVYWYRQLPEEGLKFMVYLQKENIIDESGMPKERFSAEFPKEGPSILRIQQVVRGDSAAYFCASSPVQGAIPYEQYFGPGTRLTVT.

This clonotype showed up just a few times. The chain is built from TRBV12-3 or TRBV12-4 and TRBJ2-7, with 7 bases identical to TRBD2. This CDR3 region has 14 residues. V lost 4 bases and J lost 5; bases outside the gene matches: 8. CDR3 sequence reads: CASSSRTSLDEQYF. The CDR3, as DNA: TGTGCCAGCAGTTCTCGGACTAGTCTCGACGAGCAGTACTTC.

This chain joins TRBV29-1 and TRBJ2-1, with a tentative D call TRBD2 (6 bases). The CDR3 is 14 amino acids. Germline assignment: CDR1 SQVTM and CDR2 ANQGSEA. Trimming removed 6 bases at V and 0 bases at J, with 12 bases between. In DNA, the CDR3 is TGCAGCGTAAGGGACTCCTTCTCCTACAATGAGCAGTTCTTC. Translated, it gives CSVRDSFSYNEQFF.

The J gene is TRBJ2-5, the V gene TRBV5-1, with a tentative D call TRBD1 (5 bases). Trimming removed 6 bases from V and 5 bases from J, with 14 bases in between. The germline gives CDR1 SGHRS, CDR2 YFSETQ. The CDR3 sequence is 13 residues long. CDR3 coding DNA: TGCGCCAGCAAGTGGGCAGGGTCGGAGACCCAGTACTTC. Translated, it gives CASKWAGSETQYF.

This clonotype was counted between two and nine times. The J gene is TRBJ2-3, the V gene TRBV12-3 or TRBV12-4; D unclear. The CDR3 spans 15 residues. V lost 2 bases and J lost 4, with 13 bases in between. CDR3 DNA: TGTGCCAGCAGTTTATCCCCTACTGGGGCAGATACGCAGTATTTT. It is translated as CASSLSPTGADTQYF.

The chain links TRBV6-2 or TRBV6-3 to TRBJ1-1, with no clear D. This CDR3 is built from 16 residues. Between the trimmed V and J ends, which lost 0 bases and 0 bases, there was a span of 11 bases. Germline V gives CDR1 MNHEY, CDR2 SVGEGT. CDR3 sequence: CASSYSGIKMNTEAFF. The CDR3 DNA is TGTGCCAGCAGTTACTCGGGGATTAAGATGAACACTGAAGCTTTCTTT.

This clonotype appeared many times. V gene TRBV30 combines with J gene TRBJ2-4; possible D gene TRBD2, 6 bases. Trimming took off 2 bases at V and 3 bases at J, with 8 bases between the two ends. The germline gives CDR1 GTSNPN, CDR2 SVGIG (reference sequence). This CDR3 spans 13 amino acids. The CDR3 DNA is TGTGCCTGGAGTAGGGGAGGCAAAAACATTCAGTACTTC. It translates to CAWSRGGKNIQYF.

The chain joins TRBV12-3 or TRBV12-4 to TRBJ2-1, with D tentatively TRBD2 (6 bases). The CDR3 runs 15 residues. The V and J ends lost 2 bases and 9 bases respectively, with 17 bases between them. CDR3 DNA sequence: TGTGCCAGCAGTTTAACCGGGGTTACGGGGGTTGAGCAGTTCTTC. Encoded protein: CASSLTGVTGVEQFF.

J is TRBJ1-2 and V is TRBV7-9; the D gene is possibly TRBD1 (5 bases). Per germline, CDR1 SEHNR and CDR2 FQNEAQ (reference sequence). With 7 bases removed from V and 7 bases from J, the gap between germline ends came to 13 bases. This CDR3 is built from 12 residues. The CDR3, as DNA: TGTGCCAGCACCCCCCTGGGGCTTGGCTACACCTTC. The encoded protein is CASTPLGLGYTF.

This chain joins TRBV6-2 or TRBV6-3 and TRBJ1-5; TRBD1 matches at 9 bases. V lost 6 bases to trimming and J lost 6 bases; unmatched junction nucleotides: 9. This CDR3 is 15 amino acids long. Germline values: CDR1 MNHEY, CDR2 SVGEGT. CDR3 nucleotides: TGTGCCAGCAGCCGAGGACAGGGGTTTACTCAGCCCCAGCATTTT. Protein: CASSRGQGFTQPQHF.

This clonotype was recorded at least ten times. The rearrangement uses TRBV6-5 and TRBJ2-3; D is possibly TRBD1 (6 bases). Germline CDR1 and CDR2: MNHEY and SVGAGI. V shed 6 bases and J shed 7 bases, with 14 bases lying between them. The CDR3 loop spans 13 amino acids. The CDR3 coding sequence is TGTGCCAGCAGGGGACCAGGGGTAAATACGCAGTATTTT. Its protein is CASRGPGVNTQYF.

Concerning this clonotype itself: A much larger clonotype is one base distant, so this may be a read error. The chain recombines TRBV7-9 with TRBJ1-6; the D gene is possibly TRBD1 (6 bases). CDR1 and CDR2 (germline): SEHNR, FQNEAQ (reference sequence). Trimming removed 10 bases from V and 6 bases from J, with 16 bases in between. The CDR3 contains 14 residues. The DNA of the CDR3 is TGTGCCACCACCACCAGGGGAGGTAATTCACCCCTCCACTTT. It specifies CATTTRGGNSPLHF.

There are a few counts of this clonotype. This chain uses TRBV7-9 with TRBJ2-1; TRBD2 matches 7 bases. The CDR3 runs to 13 residues. Germline loops: CDR1 SEHNR, CDR2 FQNEAQ (reference sequence). Trimming removed 3 bases from V and 15 bases from J; junction bases left unmatched: 11. CDR3 residues: CASSLTSQALRFF. The CDR3 DNA reads TGTGCCAGCAGCTTGACTAGCCAAGCATTACGGTTCTTC.

This clonotype has more than one count but fewer than ten. The rearrangement links TRBV5-6 to TRBJ2-7; unclear D gene. The CDR3 is 13 residues long. Germline V gene lookup returns CDR1 SGHDT and CDR2 YYEEEE. V gave up 1 base and J gave up 3 bases, with 8 bases separating them. The DNA of the CDR3 is TGTGCCAGCAGCTTGTTTGGGGTCTACGAGCAGTACTTC. This sequence encodes CASSLFGVYEQYF.

The chain is built from TRBV12-3 or TRBV12-4 and TRBJ2-7; the D call may be TRBD1 or TRBD2 (5 bases each). The CDR3 totals 13 residues. Trimming removed 5 bases at V and 4 bases at J, with 12 bases between. CDR3 amino acids: CASSPLWGYEQYF. CDR3 in DNA: TGTGCCAGCAGTCCCCTGTGGGGGTACGAGCAGTACTTC.

This clonotype was recorded many times. The rearrangement links TRBV10-3 to TRBJ1-3, with a possible D match to TRBD1 (6 bases). Germline V gene sequence: CDR1 ENHRY, CDR2 SYGVKD. V lost 4 bases and J 14 bases, leaving 12 bases between the germline ends. The CDR3 has 11 amino acids. The CDR3 DNA follows: TGTGCCATCAGTGGAGGACAGCTCCTATATTTT. Encoded protein: CAISGGQLLYF.

This clonotype turned up a few times. The rearrangement uses TRBV6-5 and TRBJ2-1; D uncertain. The CDR3 extends over 15 amino acids. Germline V lookup: CDR1 MNHEY, CDR2 SVGAGI. Between the trimmed V and J ends, which lost 3 bases and 0 bases, there was a span of 9 bases. The CDR3 bases are TGTGCCAGCAGTTATACAGTTAGCTCCTACAATGAGCAGTTCTTC. This codes for CASSYTVSSYNEQFF.

This clonotype was seen more than once but under ten times. The chain couples TRBV6-5 to TRBJ1-5, with 8 bases matching TRBD1. V lost 6 bases to trimming and J lost 0 bases; unmatched junction nucleotides: 7. Germline-derived CDR1 and CDR2 are MNHEY and SVGAGI. This CDR3 is built from 16 residues. The CDR3 coding sequence is TGTGCCAGCAGCACTACAGGGGGTAATAGCAATCAGCCCCAGCATTTT. It encodes CASSTTGGNSNQPQHF.

This chain joins TRBV11-2 and TRBJ1-5; TRBD1 aligns across 7 bases. Per germline, CDR1 SGHAT and CDR2 FQNNGV. V was clipped by 1 base and J by 5 bases; unmatched bases: 8. The CDR3 has 16 amino acids. CDR3 region: CASSLGPTGLHQPQHF. CDR3 nucleotide sequence: TGTGCCAGCAGCTTAGGCCCGACAGGGCTTCATCAGCCCCAGCATTTT.

The V gene is TRBV7-8, the J gene TRBJ1-3; D unresolved. The V end was cut by 5 bases, the J end by 7 bases, with 6 bases between. The germline V gene has CDR1 SGHVS and CDR2 FQNEAQ. CDR3 size: 11 residues. CDR3 nucleotide sequence: TGTGCCAGCAGCGAAGGGAACACCATATATTTT. It encodes CASSEGNTIYF.

This clonotype was detected many times. This chain joins TRBV18 and TRBJ2-1; D remains unclear. Trimming stripped 0 bases from V and 3 bases from J, with 6 bases between. The CDR3 is 14 amino acids. CDR1 KGHSH and CDR2 LQKENI come from the germline V gene. The CDR3 reads CASSPPGLYNEQFF. CDR3 nucleotides: TGTGCCAGCTCACCACCGGGCCTCTACAATGAGCAGTTCTTC.